Below are 24 T cell receptor beta chains sequenced from a single sample in a study of T cells in Graves' hyperthyroidism and ophthalmopathy. Using RNA transcripts as the source, TCR beta CDR3 regions were amplified. HTBI primers were used for first-round RT-PCR of the TCR CDR3. TCRdb reprocessed the multiplex PCR reads via MiXCR and lists one record per CDR3 protein. The data show 500,000 to 600,000 distinct CDR3 sequences, roughly 46% seen once. What was sequenced was peripheral blood or thyroid tissue (not recorded which). The receptors come from a woman under 30 with Graves' hyperthyroidism.

This clonotype appeared many times. The chain couples TRBV2 to TRBJ1-1; D is uncertain. The germline V gene encodes CDR1 SNHLY and CDR2 FYNNEI. The CDR3 loop spans 14 amino acids. Deletions cut 1 base from V and 1 base from J, with 7 bases between. The CDR3 reads CASSEDMQNTEAFF. In nucleotides, the CDR3 is TGTGCCAGCAGTGAAGACATGCAGAACACTGAAGCTTTCTTT.

This clonotype was recorded at least ten times. The chain uses TRBV29-1 and TRBJ1-2; D call uncertain. The germline CDR1 and CDR2 sequences are SQVTM and ANQGSEA. CDR3 size: 12 residues. Between the trimmed V and J ends, which lost 4 bases and 6 bases, there was a span of 12 bases. In DNA form, the CDR3 reads TGCAGCGTTGGGTGGCCCCGGAATGGCTACACCTTC. The encoded protein is CSVGWPRNGYTF.

The CDR3 sequence is CASTLGGQNEKLFF. Written as DNA, the CDR3 is TGTGCCAGCACCCTGGGCGGACAAAATGAAAAACTGTTTTTT. V usage is TRBV12-3 or TRBV12-4 and J usage is TRBJ1-4; a weak D match, TRBD1 (5 bases). The germline V and J ends were trimmed by 7 bases and 5 bases, with 14 bases remaining between them. This CDR3 is built from 14 residues.

In this sample, this clonotype turned up many times. The V and J genes are TRBV28 and TRBJ1-1, with D unclear. Trimming left V 7 bases short and J 0 bases short, with 9 bases between. Germline V lookup: CDR1 MDHEN, CDR2 SYDVKM. The CDR3 loop spans 13 amino acids. The CDR3 DNA is TGTGCCAGCACAGGCACACTGAACACTGAAGCTTTCTTT. Protein sequence: CASTGTLNTEAFF.

This clonotype has a handful of counts. This chain uses TRBV7-9 with TRBJ2-7; 7 bases agree with TRBD2. J gave up 2 bases and V 8 bases, and 12 bases lay outside the gene matches. The CDR3 extends over 15 amino acids. Germline V CDR1 and CDR2: SEHNR, FQNEAQ (reference sequence). CDR3 nucleotides: TGTGCCAGCTCACCCCGGGCGGGAGTACCCTACGAGCAGTACTTC. The encoded protein is CASSPRAGVPYEQYF.

On this clonotype: A much bigger clone sits one base away, suggesting this may be a read error. This rearrangement joins TRBV6-5 to TRBJ2-7, with a weak D call TRBD2 (6 bases). Looked up from germline, CDR1 is MNHEY and CDR2 is SVGAGI. This CDR3 spans 15 amino acids. CDR3 bases: TGTGTCAGCAGGTTGACGGGAGTCTCGTACTACGAGCAGTACTTC. It encodes CVSRLTGVSYYEQYF.

This clonotype was counted many times. This chain uses TRBV27 with TRBJ2-7; possibly TRBD1 for D (5 bases). Trimming pared 4 bases from V and 9 bases from J, leaving 16 bases between. Germline V CDR1 and CDR2: MNHEY, SMNVEV (reference sequence). This CDR3 is built from 13 residues. CDR3 region: CASSSRAGPLQYF. Here the CDR3 DNA reads TGTGCCAGCAGTTCCAGGGCAGGACCCCTGCAGTACTTC.

The gene calls are TRBV24-1 and TRBJ2-3; 11 nucleotides match TRBD2. After removal of 5 bases from V and 5 bases from J, the junction contained 11 bases not matched to a gene. The CDR3 sequence is 17 residues long. Per the germline V gene, CDR1 is KGHDR and CDR2 is SFDVKD. This CDR3 is CATSGFTSGSSLDTQYF. The CDR3, as DNA: TGTGCCACCAGTGGTTTCACTAGCGGGAGCTCTCTAGATACGCAGTATTTT.

V gene TRBV24-1 combines with J gene TRBJ2-3; 9 bases fit TRBD2. This CDR3 contains 15 residues. CDR1 and CDR2 (germline): KGHDR, SFDVKD. Trimming removed 9 bases from V and 1 base from J; junction bases left unmatched: 7. CDR3 in amino acids: CATAAGGDGTDTQYF. CDR3 in DNA: TGTGCCACCGCAGCGGGGGGCGATGGCACAGATACGCAGTATTTT.

Ten or more counts support this clonotype. J is TRBJ1-1 and V is TRBV12-3 or TRBV12-4; D unresolved. Trimming removed 3 bases at V and 9 bases at J, with 14 bases between. The CDR3 has 13 residues. The CDR3 loop reads CASSFPPERKAFF. The CDR3 region has the DNA TGTGCCAGCAGTTTCCCACCGGAGAGGAAAGCTTTCTTT.

This clonotype was seen ten or more times. The chain combines TRBV4-3 with TRBJ1-5; D not resolved. The CDR3 extends over 15 amino acids. V shed 0 bases and J shed 7 bases, with 13 bases lying between them. Germline lookup yields CDR1 LGHNA and CDR2 YSLEER. Here the CDR3 DNA reads TGCGCCAGCAGCCAAGATTCAGACAACAGACAGCCCCAGCATTTT. This sequence encodes CASSQDSDNRQPQHF.

A few counts support this clonotype. This chain uses TRBV24-1 with TRBJ2-3; TRBD2 matches 7 bases. The CDR3 runs 12 residues. Germline lookup yields CDR1 KGHDR and CDR2 SFDVKD. Trimming took 10 bases from V and 5 from J; bases not matched to a gene: 5. This CDR3 is CATAGDGDTQYF. Written as DNA, the CDR3 is TGTGCCACGGCGGGGGATGGAGATACGCAGTATTTT.

This chain links TRBV20-1 with TRBJ2-7; 11 bases agree with TRBD2. The end of the DNA aligns better with TRBJ2-1, so the J call may be wrong. This CDR3 is built from 14 residues. Germline V gene data show CDR1 as DFQATT and CDR2 as SNEGSKA (reference sequence). CDR3: CSAPIAGGPDEQFF. The CDR3 DNA is TGCAGTGCTCCCATAGCGGGAGGGCCTGATGAGCAGTTCTTC.

This clonotype was counted a few times. This may be a read error, as it is one base from a much larger clone. V gene TRBV12-3 or TRBV12-4 combines with J gene TRBJ1-1; unclear D gene. This CDR3 has 12 amino acids. The CDR3 DNA reads as TGTGCCAGCAGTTTCAGCGGGAAGGAGGCTCTCTTT. Translation: CASSFSGKEALF.

V and J are TRBV6-1 and TRBJ2-1, with 10 bases that match TRBD2. Unmatched junction bases numbered 8, after V lost 7 bases and J lost 8 bases. CDR1 is MNHNS and CDR2 is SASEGT in the germline V gene. This CDR3 has 14 amino acids. The CDR3 nucleotides are TGTGCCAGCACTTTGGGACTAGCGTCGGATGAGCAGTTCTTC. This translates into CASTLGLASDEQFF.

This clonotype was seen ten or more times. This sequence joins TRBV29-1 and TRBJ1-3; no reliable D call. The CDR3 extends over 14 amino acids. V was shortened by 6 bases and J by 0 bases, with 12 bases between the two germline ends. Germline V CDR1 and CDR2: SQVTM, ANQGSEA. The CDR3 DNA sequence: TGCAGCGTCAGATCAGGAGCCTCTGGAAACACCATATATTTT. This translates into CSVRSGASGNTIYF. The complete variable domain, with remaining parts taken from reference TRBV29-1 and TRBJ1-3, reads SAVISQKPSRDICQRGTSLTIQCQVDSQVTMMFWYRQQPGQSLTLIATANQGSEATYESGFVIDKFPISRPNLTFSTLTVSNMSPEDSSIYLCSVRSGASGNTIYFGEGSWLTVV.

The table lists this clonotype with a few counts. This chain uses TRBV5-1 with TRBJ1-4, with D unclear. With 5 bases removed from V and 2 bases from J, the gap between germline ends came to 22 bases. This CDR3 contains 18 residues. CDR1 SGHRS and CDR2 YFSETQ come from the germline V gene. The CDR3 bases are TGCGCCAGCAGGCGACTGGGAGCAAATCTCGCCACTAATGAAAAACTGTTTTTT. As protein: CASRRLGANLATNEKLFF. Together with reference TRBV5-1 and TRBJ1-4, the CDR3 gives the full variable domain: KAGVTQTPRYLIKTRGQQVTLSCSPISGHRSVSWYQQTPGQGLQFLFEYFSETQRNKGNFPGRFSGRQFSNSRSEMNVSTLELGDSALYLCASRRLGANLATNEKLFFGSGTQLSVL.

This clonotype has a count of ten or more. The CDR3 spells CASSYQGSGYTF. The CDR3, as DNA: TGTGCCAGCAGTTACCAAGGTTCAGGATACACCTTC. The chain uses TRBV6-2 or TRBV6-3 and TRBJ1-2; no clear D gene. Germline V gene sequence: CDR1 MNHEY, CDR2 SVGEGT. This CDR3 is 12 amino acids long. The ends were cut back, 2 bases at V and 11 bases at J, with 12 bases in the middle.

This clonotype was observed a single time. Just one base apart from a much larger clone, this may be a read error. The J gene is TRBJ2-7, the V gene TRBV5-1; 8 nucleotides agree with TRBD1. The CDR3 covers 13 residues. Germline V gene lookup returns CDR1 SGHRS and CDR2 YFSETQ. In nucleotides, the CDR3 is TGCGCCAGCGGCTTACACAGGGGGGCCGAGCAGTACTTC. Amino acid sequence: CASGLHRGAEQYF.

This clonotype occurred many times. The J gene is TRBJ2-7, the V gene TRBV6-2 or TRBV6-3; TRBD2 matches at 11 bases. The CDR3 covers 15 residues. Germline lookup yields CDR1 MNHEY and CDR2 SVGEGT. The V segment lost 4 bases and the J segment 3 bases; nucleotides outside the gene matches: 5. CDR3 in amino acids: CASSSPGLADYEQYF. In DNA form, the CDR3 reads TGTGCCAGCAGTTCTCCGGGACTAGCGGACTACGAGCAGTACTTC.

This clonotype came up many times. The chain's CDR3 is CASELGGDTEAFF. Written as DNA, the CDR3 is TGTGCCAGCGAATTGGGAGGGGACACTGAAGCTTTCTTT. This rearrangement joins TRBV12-3 or TRBV12-4 to TRBJ1-1, with a tentative D call TRBD1 (5 bases). Trimming removed 8 bases at V and 3 bases at J, with 13 bases between. The CDR3 loop spans 13 amino acids.

V gene TRBV15 combines with J gene TRBJ2-7, with TRBD2 matching over 10 bases. Trimming cost V 3 bases and J 6 bases; bases outside gene matches: 5. Germline V gene lookup returns CDR1 LNHNV and CDR2 YYDKDF (reference sequence). The CDR3 totals 14 residues. CDR3 loop: CATSSRTSGGEQYF. CDR3 nucleotides: TGTGCCACCAGCAGTCGGACTAGCGGCGGCGAGCAGTACTTC.

As concerns this clonotype: A much larger clone lies one base from this, so it may be a read error. This rearrangement joins TRBV2 to TRBJ2-6; tentatively, D is TRBD1 (6 bases). CDR1 and CDR2 (germline): SNHLY, FYNNEI. The CDR3 runs 18 residues. Trimming removed 6 bases from V and 0 bases from J, with 18 bases in between. This CDR3 reads CASSTRRTDYSGANVLTF. As DNA, the CDR3 is TGTGCCAGCAGCACCAGGAGGACAGACTACTCTGGGGCCAACGTCCTGACTTTC. Drawing the rest from reference TRBV2 and TRBJ2-6, the complete variable domain is EPEVTQTPSHQVTQMGQEVILRCVPISNHLYFYWYRQILGQKVEFLVSFYNNEISEKSEIFDDQFSVERPDGSNFTLKIRSTKLEDSAMYFCASSTRRTDYSGANVLTFGAGSRLTVL.

This sequence joins TRBV2 and TRBJ1-1; possibly TRBD1 for D (5 bases). V was shortened by 10 bases and J by 4 bases, with 19 bases between the two germline ends. CDR1 and CDR2 from the germline V gene are SNHLY and FYNNEI. This CDR3 spans 14 amino acids. The CDR3 here is CATTLDIPGTEAFF. The CDR3, as DNA: TGTGCCACAACCTTGGACATTCCGGGCACTGAAGCTTTCTTT.